Listed here is a single T cell receptor (beta chain). Produced via immunoSEQ multiplex PCR; TCRdb's table is partial and in-frame only. The sample yields under 150,000 clones, about 93% seen once. V lost 1 base, J lost 4 bases, and 13 bases lay in between. The CDR3 spans 15 residues. Germline-derived CDR1 and CDR2 are SGHTA and FQGNSA. This sample was included in a study of control samples from healthy donors and cancer patients. The TCR was taken from a man aged 50 or older with head and neck cancer. The sequenced sample was PBMCs. J is TRBJ1-2 and V is TRBV7-2; the D gene is possibly TRBD1 (6 bases). The CDR3 DNA reads as TGTGCCAGCAGCTTAGAGTCTCGGGGGGCCTATGGCTACACCTTC. The encoded protein is CASSLESRGAYGYTF.